The rows below give T cell receptor beta chains drawn from one sample of a study of yellow fever vaccine responses in identical twins. Each CDR3 protein is one row after TCRdb ran MiXCR on the RT-PCR reads. This table holds about 13,000 distinct CDR3 sequences, approximately 84% found once. Sequenced here: T cells from blood (PBMCs), unsorted or a sorted subset (not recorded which), sampled before or after yellow fever vaccination (not recorded which). The receptors stem from a woman aged 18-29 years who received the yellow fever vaccine. The conserved cysteine and the conserved F or W are not part of the CDR3 here. Part of the rows lack a size; the others show once, few, many or a class for expanded clones.

clone size	V gene	J gene	CDR3 protein
once	TRBV5-1	TRBJ2-6	ASSLMNEGASGANVLT
-	TRBV2	TRBJ1-1	ASSRQDVNTEAF
-	TRBV12-3/TRBV12-4	TRBJ2-7	ASRAGTGIYEQY
-	TRBV5-1	TRBJ1-6	ASSLGRDRGGSPLH
-	TRBV29-1	TRBJ2-7	SVGQGNSYEQY
once	TRBV20-1	TRBJ2-1	SAIITAYNEQF
-	TRBV15	TRBJ2-1	ATSSELASGRGPDEQF
-	TRBV5-4	TRBJ2-2	ASSSVGGTGELF
few	TRBV7-2	TRBJ1-5	ASRLGRQPQH
-	TRBV18	TRBJ2-1	ASSPMQSSYNEQF
-	TRBV29-1	TRBJ2-7	SFGGVVSPGGTYEQY
-	TRBV4-3	TRBJ2-5	ASSPRGTGENGETQY
-	TRBV19	TRBJ2-2	ASMKGTGELF
-	TRBV5-1	TRBJ2-3	ASSPGTSGSTDTQY
few	TRBV20-1	TRBJ2-1	SASHGGKQF
-	TRBV29-1	TRBJ2-7	SVGLAGRGEQY
-	TRBV21-1	TRBJ2-7	ASSSRPLEQY
few	TRBV28	TRBJ2-7	ASSPPGTDLYEQY
once	TRBV10-3	TRBJ2-1	AISETSYNEQF
-	TRBV29-1	TRBJ2-7	SVRISGTGEQY
-	TRBV19	TRBJ1-1	ATREGGTEAF
-	TRBV29-1	TRBJ2-7	SVSQWTGDEQY
-	TRBV29-1	TRBJ2-7	SVASYEQY
-	TRBV24-1	TRBJ2-1	ATSDYPGEPGSSYNEQF
-	TRBV19	TRBJ2-5	ASSTRTSGQETQY
-	TRBV2	TRBJ2-3	ASSGRTGRDTQY
-	TRBV12-3/TRBV12-4	TRBJ1-5	ASSPLGAISGNQPQH
-	TRBV12-3/TRBV12-4	TRBJ2-7	ASSLAGESYEQY
-	TRBV20-1	TRBJ2-7	SASMNSPQSYEQY
-	TRBV18	TRBJ1-4	ASSPPPGQGREKLF
-	TRBV20-1	TRBJ2-1	SAPRRGEHEQF
-	TRBV11-2	TRBJ2-7	ASREGQLYEQY
-	TRBV12-3/TRBV12-4	TRBJ1-2	ASSSPQLGDYGYT
once	TRBV29-1	TRBJ2-5	SVERATLQETQY
-	TRBV7-1	TRBJ2-1	ASTSSPDEQF
-	TRBV2	TRBJ2-1	ASSEARNEQF
once	TRBV30	TRBJ2-7	AWTIATTYEQY
-	TRBV10-3	TRBJ2-1	AIRGTEGYNEQF
-	TRBV20-1	TRBJ2-3	SAGGPNTDTQY
-	TRBV29-1	TRBJ2-4	SVLLDNIQY
-	TRBV5-1	TRBJ1-2	ASSPADSFVYGYT
-	TRBV4-3	TRBJ1-2	ASSQDVTRAYGYT
-	TRBV12-3/TRBV12-4	TRBJ2-7	ASSYTSGGFSYEQY
few	TRBV18	TRBJ1-5	ASSREESQPQH
-	TRBV20-1	TRBJ2-5	SVGSEETQY
-	TRBV4-1	TRBJ2-1	ASSQDTGIGNEQF
-	TRBV29-1	TRBJ2-3	SVDTVSDTQY
-	TRBV15	TRBJ2-7	ATSRGDGEQY
-	TRBV7-9	TRBJ2-1	ASRGQGEYNEQF
-	TRBV29-1	TRBJ2-7	SSLTSGEHHYEQY
-	TRBV11-2	TRBJ2-3	ASSLSPGQGTDTQY
-	TRBV12-3/TRBV12-4	TRBJ2-1	ASSLRTSGNNEQF
-	TRBV20-1	TRBJ2-1	SARGVAGGYGEQF
-	TRBV29-1	TRBJ2-1	SAQRAHGEQF
-	TRBV15	TRBJ2-4	ATSRGGDLAKNIQY
-	TRBV11-3	TRBJ2-7	ASSKDSYEQY